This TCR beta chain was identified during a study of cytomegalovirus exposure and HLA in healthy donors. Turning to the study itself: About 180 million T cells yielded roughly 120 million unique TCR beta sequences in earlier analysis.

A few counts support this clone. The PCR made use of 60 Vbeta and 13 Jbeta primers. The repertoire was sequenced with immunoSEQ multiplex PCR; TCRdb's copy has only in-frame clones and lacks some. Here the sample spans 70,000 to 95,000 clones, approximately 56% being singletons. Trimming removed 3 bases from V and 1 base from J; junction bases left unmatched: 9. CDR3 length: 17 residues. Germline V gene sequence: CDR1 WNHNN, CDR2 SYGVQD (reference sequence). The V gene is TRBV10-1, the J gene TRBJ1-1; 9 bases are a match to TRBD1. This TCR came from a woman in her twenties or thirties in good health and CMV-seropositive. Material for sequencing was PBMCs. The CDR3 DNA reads TGCGCCAGCAGTGATACCGACAGGGGGTTTGCGAACACTGAAGCTTTCTTT. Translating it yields CASSDTDRGFANTEAFF.